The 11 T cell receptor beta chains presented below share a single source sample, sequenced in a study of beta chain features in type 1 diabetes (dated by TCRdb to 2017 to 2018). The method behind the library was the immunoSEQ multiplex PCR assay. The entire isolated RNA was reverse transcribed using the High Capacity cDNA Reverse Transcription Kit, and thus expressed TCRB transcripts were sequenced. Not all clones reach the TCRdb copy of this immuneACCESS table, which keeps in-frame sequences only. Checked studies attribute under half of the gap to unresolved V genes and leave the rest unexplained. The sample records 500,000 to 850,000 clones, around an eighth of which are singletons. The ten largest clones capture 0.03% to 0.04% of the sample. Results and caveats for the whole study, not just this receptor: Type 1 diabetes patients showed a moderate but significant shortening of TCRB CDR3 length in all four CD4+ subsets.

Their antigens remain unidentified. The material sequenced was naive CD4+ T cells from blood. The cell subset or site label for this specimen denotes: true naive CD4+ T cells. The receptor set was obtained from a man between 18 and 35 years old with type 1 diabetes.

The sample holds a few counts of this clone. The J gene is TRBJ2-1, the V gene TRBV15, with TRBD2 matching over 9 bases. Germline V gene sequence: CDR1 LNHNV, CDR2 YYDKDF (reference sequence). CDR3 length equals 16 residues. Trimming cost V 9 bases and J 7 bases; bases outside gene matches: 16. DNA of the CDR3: TGTGCCACATCAGGGCCGGGACTAGCTCGACGAAATGAGCAGTTCTTC. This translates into CATSGPGLARRNEQFF.

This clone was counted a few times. DNA of the CDR3: TGTGCCTGGAGTGTACGGGCCCAGGATACGCAGTATTTT. Translation gives CAWSVRAQDTQYF. The J gene is TRBJ2-3, the V gene TRBV30, with D unresolved. Germline assignment: CDR1 GTSNPN and CDR2 SVGIG (reference sequence). V shed 0 bases and J shed 6 bases, with 10 bases lying between them. This CDR3 contains 13 residues.

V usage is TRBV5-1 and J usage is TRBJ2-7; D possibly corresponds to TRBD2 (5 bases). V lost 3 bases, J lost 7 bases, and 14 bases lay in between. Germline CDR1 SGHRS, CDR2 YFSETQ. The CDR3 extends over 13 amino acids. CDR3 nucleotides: TGCGCCAGCAGCTCCTCCTGGGCGGGTGAGCAGTACTTC. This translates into CASSSSWAGEQYF.

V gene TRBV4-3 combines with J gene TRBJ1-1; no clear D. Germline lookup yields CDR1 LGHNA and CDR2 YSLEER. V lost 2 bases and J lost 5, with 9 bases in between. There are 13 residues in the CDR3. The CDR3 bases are TGCGCCAGCAGCCAATCCCCCGGGACTGAAGCTTTCTTT. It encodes CASSQSPGTEAFF.

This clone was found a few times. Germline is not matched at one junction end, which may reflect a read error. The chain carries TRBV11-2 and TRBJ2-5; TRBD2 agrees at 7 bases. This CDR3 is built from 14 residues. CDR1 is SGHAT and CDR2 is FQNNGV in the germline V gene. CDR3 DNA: TGTGCCAGCAGCTTAGATCCGATCAGGCGGGGGACGGACTTC. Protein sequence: CASSLDPIRRGTDF.

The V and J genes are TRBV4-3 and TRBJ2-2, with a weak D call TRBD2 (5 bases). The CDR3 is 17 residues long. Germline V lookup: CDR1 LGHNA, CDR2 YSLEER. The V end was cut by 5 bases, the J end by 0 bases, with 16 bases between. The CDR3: CASSSGLTPSNTGELFF. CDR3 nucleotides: TGCGCCAGCAGCTCAGGACTCACACCCTCGAACACCGGGGAGCTGTTTTTT.

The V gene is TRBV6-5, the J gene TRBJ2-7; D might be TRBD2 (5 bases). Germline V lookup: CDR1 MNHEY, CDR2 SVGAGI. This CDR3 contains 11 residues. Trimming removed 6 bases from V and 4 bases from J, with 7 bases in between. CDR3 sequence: CASREAYEQYF. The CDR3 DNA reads TGTGCCAGCAGGGAGGCTTACGAGCAGTACTTC.

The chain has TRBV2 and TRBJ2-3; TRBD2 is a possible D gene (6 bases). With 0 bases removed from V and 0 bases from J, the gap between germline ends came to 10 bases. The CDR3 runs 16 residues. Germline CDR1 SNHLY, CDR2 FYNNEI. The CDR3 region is CASSEALAFSTDTQYF. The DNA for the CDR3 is TGTGCCAGCAGTGAAGCCCTAGCGTTTAGCACAGATACGCAGTATTTT.

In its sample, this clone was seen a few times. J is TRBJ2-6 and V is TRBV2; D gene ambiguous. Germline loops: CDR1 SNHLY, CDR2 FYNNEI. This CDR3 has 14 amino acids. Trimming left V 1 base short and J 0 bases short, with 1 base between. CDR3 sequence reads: CASSEDSGANVLTF. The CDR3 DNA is TGTGCCAGCAGTGAAGACTCTGGGGCCAACGTCCTGACTTTC.

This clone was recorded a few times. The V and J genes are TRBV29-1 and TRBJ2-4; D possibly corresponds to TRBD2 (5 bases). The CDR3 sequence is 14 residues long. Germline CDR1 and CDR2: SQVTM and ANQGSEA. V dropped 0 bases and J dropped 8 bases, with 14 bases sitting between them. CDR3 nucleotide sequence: TGCAGCGTTGAAGATCGTGACCGGCGGGACATTCAGTACTTC. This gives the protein CSVEDRDRRDIQYF.

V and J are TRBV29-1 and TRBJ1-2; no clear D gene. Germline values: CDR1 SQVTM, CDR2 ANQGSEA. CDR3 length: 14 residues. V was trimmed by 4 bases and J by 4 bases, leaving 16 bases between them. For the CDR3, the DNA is TGCAGCGTTGCACCGCAACAGTCCTCCTATGGCTACACCTTC. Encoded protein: CSVAPQQSSYGYTF.